A selection of T cell receptor beta chains follows, all from one sample in a study of control samples from healthy donors and cancer patients. Libraries were prepared by immunoSEQ multiplex PCR; TCRdb keeps only in-frame clonotypes and omits some of them. The table lists about 120,000 clones, over 90% of them singletons. The sample taken for sequencing was blood. The receptors were sampled from a man younger than 45 in good health. CDR3s include the opening cysteine and the closing phenylalanine or tryptophan. The order of the fields is J gene, V gene, D gene, clone size, CDR3 protein, CDR3 DNA. A D gene is named only where the DNA matches it firmly. Where a row states a size, it is once, few, many or the class of an expanded clone; other rows omit it.

TRBJ2-2 TRBV7-6 TRBD1 - CASSSPRTGGNTGELFF TGTGCCAGCAGCTCCCCCAGGACAGGCGGGAACACCGGGGAGCTGTTTTTT
TRBJ2-7 TRBV9 TRBD1 - CASSVEDRGAYEQYF TGTGCCAGCAGCGTAGAGGACAGGGGGGCCTACGAGCAGTACTTC
TRBJ1-2 TRBV7-9 - few CASSIRETDGYTF TGTGCCAGCAGCATCAGGGAGACGGATGGCTACACCTTC
TRBJ2-5 TRBV24-1 - - CATSDLGETQYF TGTGCCACCAGTGATTTAGGAGAGACCCAGTACTTC
TRBJ2-3 TRBV4-1 - - CASSPQTVCTDTQYF TGCGCCAGCAGCCCGCAGACCGTATGCACAGATACGCAGTATTTT
TRBJ1-5 TRBV10-3 - - CAISEPWTNQPQHF TGTGCCATCAGTGAGCCTTGGACCAATCAGCCCCAGCATTTT
TRBJ2-7 TRBV7-8 TRBD1 - CASSDDRDSYEQYF TGTGCCAGCAGCGACGACAGGGATTCCTACGAGCAGTACTTC
TRBJ2-3 TRBV10-3 - - CAISTGGDTDTQYF TGTGCCATCTCAACGGGCGGAGACACAGATACGCAGTATTTT
TRBJ2-7 TRBV5-8 - - CASSLSGTINEQYF TGTGCCAGCAGCCTCTCCGGGACAATCAACGAGCAGTACTTC
TRBJ1-1 TRBV6-6 - - CASSYSAGMNTEAFF TGTGCCAGCAGTTACTCGGCAGGTATGAACACTGAAGCTTTCTTT
TRBJ2-5 TRBV20-1 - - CSASQGKVETQYF TGCAGTGCTAGTCAGGGGAAGGTGGAGACCCAGTACTTC
TRBJ2-7 TRBV11-2 - - CASSLAGTYEQYF TGTGCCAGCAGCTTAGCTGGCACCTACGAGCAGTACTTC
TRBJ1-1 TRBV9 - - CASSVVGQDEAFF TGTGCCAGCAGCGTAGTGGGGCAGGACGAAGCTTTCTTT
TRBJ1-1 TRBV2 - - CASKLQGEKNTEAFF TGTGCCAGCAAACTTCAGGGAGAAAAGAACACTGAAGCTTTCTTT
TRBJ1-2 TRBV29-1 - - CSAQGLRYGYTF TGCAGCGCTCAGGGGTTAAGATATGGCTACACCTTC
TRBJ1-1 TRBV5-1 - - CASSLGSGANTEAFF TGCGCCAGCAGCTTGGGGTCCGGGGCGAACACTGAAGCTTTCTTT